The 10 T cell receptor beta chains below come from one sample, sequenced in a study of blood T cells in healthy people across ages. With a J-beta primer mix and a sample-barcoded 5' primer, a second PCR ran about 7 to 12 cycles. TCRdb re-derived calls from the 5' RACE reads in MiXCR, one entry per CDR3 protein. The sample comprises some 860,000 distinct CDR3 sequences, just over 55% of which are singletons, and under 30% rests with the top ten. Material: blood. Receptors were obtained from a man aged 40-49 years in good health.

The chain uses TRBV28 and TRBJ2-5, with TRBD1 identical over 9 bases. V shed 5 bases and J 5 bases; nucleotides not matched to a gene: 9. The CDR3 is 15 amino acids. Germline V gene data show CDR1 as MDHEN and CDR2 as SYDVKM. CDR3 DNA sequence: TGTGCCAGCAGTGAGAACCGACAGGGGGGGGAGACCCAGTACTTC. This codes for CASSENRQGGETQYF.

CDR3 DNA: TGCAGTGCTAGTGCTAGGACAGCTTTCACAGATACGCAGTATTTT. This encodes CSASARTAFTDTQYF. This chain links TRBV20-1 with TRBJ2-3, with a possible D match to TRBD1 (6 bases). The CDR3 covers 15 residues. Germline V gene lookup returns CDR1 DFQATT and CDR2 SNEGSKA (reference sequence). V lost 3 bases and J lost 2, with 15 bases in between.

This clonotype was detected many times. The gene calls are TRBV27 and TRBJ2-5; D unclear. V lost 2 bases to trimming and J lost 1 base, with 5 bases between them. Germline CDR1 is MNHEY and CDR2 is SMNVEV (reference sequence). The CDR3 sequence is 13 residues long. CDR3 nucleotides: TGTGCCAGCAGTTTACAAAGCCAAGAGACCCAGTACTTC. Its protein product is CASSLQSQETQYF.

The chain has TRBV29-1 and TRBJ2-3; D not resolved. This CDR3 comprises 13 residues. V dropped 4 bases and J dropped 0 bases, with 8 bases sitting between them. From germline, CDR1 is SQVTM and CDR2 ANQGSEA. The CDR3 region has the DNA TGCAGCGTTGCCGCCTCTAGCACAGATACGCAGTATTTT. As protein: CSVAASSTDTQYF.

The V call is TRBV11-2, the J call TRBJ2-4, with TRBD2 as a possible D gene (5 bases). This CDR3 has 18 amino acids. Trimming took 1 base from V and 0 from J, leaving 16 bases between them. Germline CDR1 and CDR2: SGHAT and FQNNGV. This chain's CDR3 is CASSLAGGWEIAKNIQYF. The DNA of the CDR3 is TGTGCCAGCAGCTTAGCGGGTGGTTGGGAGATAGCCAAAAACATTCAGTACTTC.

This clonotype appeared a few times. This chain uses TRBV29-1 with TRBJ2-1; tentatively, D is TRBD1 or TRBD2 (5 bases each). V was pared by 7 bases and J by 9 bases, with 19 bases between. The CDR3 contains 13 residues. Germline V gives CDR1 SQVTM, CDR2 ANQGSEA. CDR3 loop: CSAAGAQSGEQFF. As DNA, the CDR3 is TGCAGCGCCGCCGGGGCCCAAAGTGGTGAGCAGTTCTTC.

The genes are TRBV7-8 and TRBJ1-1; D is unclear. The germline V gene encodes CDR1 SGHVS and CDR2 FQNEAQ. V dropped 8 bases and J dropped 8 bases, with 15 bases sitting between them. This CDR3 is built from 12 residues. The CDR3 DNA follows: TGTGCCAGCGGGTTTGGTGATGAAGAAGCTTTCTTT. This gives the protein CASGFGDEEAFF.

The table lists this clonotype with a few counts. The J gene is TRBJ2-3, the V gene TRBV7-9, with TRBD2 identical over 9 bases. Germline V gene sequence: CDR1 SEHNR, CDR2 FQNEAQ (reference sequence). After removal of 5 bases from V and 2 bases from J, the junction contained 8 bases not matched to a gene. The CDR3 runs to 16 residues. CDR3 sequence (DNA): TGTGCCAGCAGCCCCGAAGGACTAGCGTTCACAGATACGCAGTATTTT. This translates into CASSPEGLAFTDTQYF.

V and J are TRBV29-1 and TRBJ2-1; 7 bases align to TRBD2. The CDR3 covers 13 residues. The V and J ends lost 7 bases and 4 bases, in that order; junction bases with no gene match: 7. Germline V gene sequence: CDR1 SQVTM, CDR2 ANQGSEA. The CDR3 DNA follows: TGCAGCGAAGGGGCGGGGGAGTACAATGAGCAGTTCTTC. This gives the protein CSEGAGEYNEQFF.

This chain uses TRBV7-2 with TRBJ2-3, with 15 bases matching TRBD2. V shed 6 bases, J shed 1 base, and the junction held 5 bases outside the gene matches. Germline V gene sequence: CDR1 SGHTA, CDR2 FQGNSA. This CDR3 is 17 amino acids long. The CDR3 bases are TGTGCCAGCAGGGGGACTAGCGGGAGGAGACGCACAGATACGCAGTATTTT. Translating gives CASRGTSGRRRTDTQYF.